This paragraph reports one TCR beta chain. This sample was taken from a study of cytomegalovirus exposure and HLA in healthy donors. Use of 60 Vbeta and 13 Jbeta primers characterized the PCR. The assay was immunoSEQ multiplex PCR, and TCRdb's table has in-frame clones only and misses some. The sample lists roughly 160,000 clones, over 80% occurring once. Sequencing was carried out using PBMCs. The clonotype comes from a boy between 2 and 15 years old in good health and CMV-seronegative.

The CDR3 reads CASSFLGPGHPYNEQFF. CDR3 nucleotide sequence: TGTGCCAGCAGCTTTTTAGGCCCGGGACACCCCTACAATGAGCAGTTCTTC. The chain links TRBV5-5 to TRBJ2-1; D may be TRBD1 (6 bases). CDR1 is SGHKS and CDR2 is YYEKEE in the germline V gene (reference sequence). Trimming shortened V by 2 bases and J by 2 bases, and 17 bases separated the two germline ends. CDR3 size: 17 residues.